This T cell receptor (beta chain) was profiled in a study of T cells in localized non-small cell lung cancer. General study findings and limits: Out of the top 100 tumor clones, a median around 60 were seen in adjacent lung.

Profiling relied on immunoSEQ multiplex PCR, and the TCRdb table lists in-frame clones only, not all of them. The sample lists tens of thousands of clones, approximately 90% seen once, with roughly 20% in the top ten. A note on this clone: Antigen specificity is unknown.

The V end was cut by 3 bases, the J end by 0 bases, with 17 bases between. This CDR3 comprises 17 residues. Germline assignment: CDR1 KGHSH and CDR2 LQKENI. This sequence originates from a woman aged 40-75 years with stage I squamous cell lung carcinoma. Sample: peripheral blood, taken before any cancer treatment. This chain joins TRBV18 and TRBJ1-2; tentative D call: TRBD1 (6 bases). CDR3 residues: CASSPGGTGLANYGYTF. The DNA of the CDR3 is TGTGCCAGCTCACCGGGAGGTACAGGGTTAGCTAACTATGGCTACACCTTC.